The clone carrying this T cell receptor (beta chain) has ten or more counts. The entry originates in a study of T-cell memory formation after mild COVID-19. Amplification by 5'RACE using constant-segment primers produced TCR alpha and TCR beta cDNA libraries that carried sample barcodes and UMIs. TCRdb reprocessed the 5' RACE reads with MiXCR, giving one entry per CDR3 protein. The sample lists 310,000 or so distinct CDR3 sequences, 15% to 20% occurring once. CDR1 is SQVTM, CDR2 ANQGSEA, per germline. There are 12 residues in the CDR3. With 4 bases removed from V and 4 bases from J, the gap between germline ends came to 8 bases.

The sequence was collected from a man younger than 35 who had mild COVID-19 (a few samples of this study predate the infection). Cell type and time point are not known. The V gene is TRBV29-1, the J gene TRBJ2-1; D remains ambiguous. Sequencing was done on a sample of PBMCs or a T cell subset sorted from them (not recorded which). CDR3 loop: CSVGRQYNEQFF. CDR3 in DNA: TGCAGCGTTGGACGGCAGTACAATGAGCAGTTCTTC.